The 27 T cell receptor beta chains below all came from one sample that was sequenced in a study of Graves' ophthalmopathy and Graves' hyperthyroidism (dated by TCRdb to about 2018). Sequencing instrument: Illumina HiSeq 2000. TCR beta CDR3 regions were amplified from RNA transcripts for repertoire sequencing. A first-round RT-PCR used HTBI primers with the Qiagen OneStep RT-PCR kit, followed by a second-round multiplex PCR, size selection and purification. TCRdb reprocessed the public reads (quality trimming at Q25 with fastp, clone calling with MiXCR) and kept in-frame beta chains. Records with the same CDR3 protein are collapsed into one entry carrying the most frequent genes and DNA. The sample data list roughly 1.1 million distinct CDR3 sequences, and around a third of these were observed just once. The ten top clones hold around 10% of the sample. Source material: peripheral blood or thyroid tissue (not recorded which). The origin of the receptors is an adult man with Graves' hyperthyroidism.

This chain connects TRBV12-3 or TRBV12-4 to TRBJ2-5, with 11 nucleotides matching TRBD1. This CDR3 is built from 16 residues. The V and J ends lost 3 bases and 1 base, in that order; junction bases with no gene match: 4. The CDR3 DNA reads as TGTGCCAGCAGTTTGTTTGGACAGGGGGCCCAAGAGACCCAGTACTTC. Its protein product is CASSLFGQGAQETQYF.

V usage is TRBV29-1 and J usage is TRBJ2-2; maybe TRBD1 (5 bases). The V gene's germline CDR1 is SQVTM and CDR2 ANQGSEA. Trimming shortened V by 6 bases and J by 4 bases, and 27 bases separated the two germline ends. The CDR3 consists of 18 residues. CDR3 amino acids: CSVEAWVAEKGVTGELFF. The CDR3 DNA sequence: TGCAGCGTCGAGGCCTGGGTGGCGGAAAAAGGGGTCACCGGGGAGCTGTTTTTT.

As to this clonotype: Lacking the conserved final phenylalanine or tryptophan, this CDR3 likely reflects a read error. The DNA is left out, because the CDR3 cannot be placed on it with certainty; the CDR3 is given as TCRdb lists it. The chain recombines TRBV11-2 with TRBJ2-6; TRBD1 is the table's D call, not checked against the DNA. CDR1 SGHAT and CDR2 FQNNGV come from the germline V gene. The CDR3 sequence runs 9 residues, both termini included. CDR3 loop: CASSRGTTK.

As regards this clonotype: This likely comes from a read error, as the CDR3 has no conserved phenylalanine or tryptophan at its end. It is unclear where the CDR3 begins or ends on the DNA, so no DNA is shown, and the CDR3 is as TCRdb lists it. The chain carries TRBV7-2 and TRBJ2-5. Germline V gives CDR1 SGHTA, CDR2 FQGNSA. The CDR3 adds up to 11 amino acids, both ends counted. The CDR3 is CASSPRRSRDY.

The chain has TRBV19 and TRBJ2-3; D gene ambiguous. V gave up 3 bases and J gave up 4 bases, with 11 bases separating them. This CDR3 has 14 residues. In germline, CDR1 is LNHDA, CDR2 SQIVND (reference sequence). The CDR3 reads CASSISVRADTQYF. The CDR3 DNA reads as TGTGCCAGTAGTATTTCGGTCCGAGCAGATACGCAGTATTTT.

Points on this clonotype: Compared with germline, one end of the junction differs, possibly owing to a read error. The V call is TRBV6-5, the J call TRBJ1-1; 7 nucleotides match TRBD1. This CDR3 comprises 16 residues. Germline V gene data show CDR1 as MNHEY and CDR2 as SVGAGI. CDR3 coding DNA: TGTCCCAGCAGCTCCGGACAGGAGTTGCCCCCGGCTGAAGCTTTCTTT. Its protein is CPSSSGQELPPAEAFF.

This clonotype was counted a few times. The rearrangement joins TRBV27 to TRBJ1-3, with TRBD1 matching over 8 bases. Trimming at V came to 8 bases and at J to 3 bases, leaving 6 bases not matched to a gene. The CDR3 is 14 amino acids. Germline V lookup: CDR1 MNHEY, CDR2 SMNVEV (reference sequence). CDR3 DNA: TGTGCCAGCCTGACAGGGGTTGGTGGAAACACCATATATTTT. It translates to CASLTGVGGNTIYF.

There are a few counts of this clonotype. The V gene is TRBV6-2 or TRBV6-3, the J gene TRBJ1-1, with unresolved D. The CDR3 length is 13 residues. V was clipped by 2 bases and J by 4 bases, with 8 bases between them. Germline V gene sequence: CDR1 MNHEY, CDR2 SVGEGT. The CDR3 loop is CASSYRQPTEAFF. DNA for the CDR3: TGTGCCAGCAGTTACAGGCAGCCCACTGAAGCTTTCTTT.

V gene TRBV4-3 combines with J gene TRBJ1-5; no definite D call. The germline V and J ends were trimmed by 0 bases and 7 bases, with 10 bases remaining between them. Per germline, CDR1 LGHNA and CDR2 YSLEER. The CDR3 is made up of 14 amino acids. In nucleotides, the CDR3 is TGCGCCAGCAGCCAAGATCGGAGCGTGCAGCCCCAGCATTTT. This codes for CASSQDRSVQPQHF.

J is TRBJ1-5 and V is TRBV19, with a possible D match to TRBD1 (5 bases). The germline V gene encodes CDR1 LNHDA and CDR2 SQIVND (reference sequence). CDR3 size: 15 residues. With 7 bases removed from V and 1 base from J, the gap between germline ends came to 14 bases. CDR3 nucleotides: TGTGCCAGTATAAGCAGGGCGGGGAGCAATCAGCCCCAGCATTTT. This codes for CASISRAGSNQPQHF. The variable domain in full, completed from reference TRBV19 and TRBJ1-5, reads DGGITQSPKYLFRKEGQNVTLSCEQNLNHDAMYWYRQDPGQGLRLIYYSQIVNDFQKGDIAEGYSVSREKKESFPLTVTSAQKNPTAFYLCASISRAGSNQPQHFGDGTRLSIL.

Many counts were recorded for this clonotype. The chain couples TRBV2 to TRBJ1-4, with D possibly TRBD1 on 6 matching bases. The germline CDR1 and CDR2 sequences are SNHLY and FYNNEI. This CDR3 has 14 residues. The V end lost 6 bases, the J end lost 2 bases, and 10 bases lay between the germline ends. CDR3: CASRYRGTNEKLFF. Here the CDR3 DNA reads TGTGCCAGCAGATATAGGGGGACTAATGAAAAACTGTTTTTT.

This clonotype showed up many times. DNA of the CDR3: TGCAGTAACGGACAGGTGAATAGCAATCAGCCCCAGCATTTT. This gives the protein CSNGQVNSNQPQHF. The chain has TRBV20-1 and TRBJ1-5, with 7 positions matching TRBD1. The V segment lost 8 bases and the J segment 0 bases; nucleotides outside the gene matches: 7. The germline V gene has CDR1 DFQATT and CDR2 SNEGSKA (reference sequence). The CDR3 contains 14 residues.

The J gene is TRBJ1-1, the V gene TRBV10-1; 8 positions agree with TRBD1. This CDR3 spans 18 amino acids. V trimming: 6 bases; J trimming: 4 bases; junction bases outside the gene matches: 19. CDR1 and CDR2 from the germline V gene are WNHNN and SYGVQD (reference sequence). CDR3 sequence: CASSSKRGFGQGSTEAFF. The CDR3 DNA reads TGCGCCAGCAGCTCAAAACGGGGATTCGGACAGGGATCCACTGAAGCTTTCTTT.

This clonotype came up many times. The V gene is TRBV10-3, the J gene TRBJ1-5; the D gene is possibly TRBD1 (6 bases). V dropped 8 bases and J dropped 0 bases, with 11 bases sitting between them. CDR1 and CDR2 (germline): ENHRY, SYGVKD. The CDR3 loop spans 14 amino acids. As DNA, the CDR3 is TGTGCCATCGGGGGCGGGAATAGCAATCAGCCCCAGCATTTT. This codes for CAIGGGNSNQPQHF.

This clonotype was recorded at least ten times. This chain joins TRBV9 and TRBJ1-2; 8 nucleotides line up with TRBD1. V gave up 3 bases and J gave up 2 bases; unmatched junction bases: 15. Looked up from germline, CDR1 is SGDLS and CDR2 is YYNGEE. This CDR3 contains 18 residues. DNA for the CDR3: TGTGCCAGCAGCGCGCGCCTGGGCGGACAGGGAGAAAACTATGGCTACACCTTC. This codes for CASSARLGGQGENYGYTF.

This clonotype came up many times. The chain is built from TRBV19 and TRBJ1-6; D gene unclear. The CDR3 covers 14 residues. Germline lookup yields CDR1 LNHDA and CDR2 SQIVND (reference sequence). The V gene lost 7 bases and the J gene lost 10 bases, with 17 bases spanning the gap. The CDR3 nucleotides are TGTGCCAGTATGGCCACGAGTCCTAGATCACCCCTCCACTTT. Protein: CASMATSPRSPLHF.

As for this clonotype: At one end, the junction sequence differs from germline, possibly due to a read error. CDR3 protein: CANSPQATQYF. The DNA for the CDR3 is TGTGCCAACTCTCCCCAAGCGACCCAGTACTTC. The chain employs TRBV2 and TRBJ2-5; D uncertain. This CDR3 comprises 11 residues. Germline V CDR1 and CDR2: SNHLY, FYNNEI.

This clonotype appeared a single time. The chain couples TRBV7-9 to TRBJ2-5; TRBD2 is a possible D gene (5 bases). The V end was cut by 3 bases, the J end by 2 bases, with 19 bases between. The CDR3 length is 17 residues. CDR1 is SEHNR and CDR2 is FQNEAQ in the germline V gene (reference sequence). The CDR3 region has the DNA TGTGCCAGCAGCTTTTTCCATAACCCCGGAGGTCAAGAGACCCAGTACTTC. Protein: CASSFFHNPGGQETQYF. Drawing the rest from reference TRBV7-9 and TRBJ2-5, the complete variable domain is DTGVSQNPRHKITKRGQNVTFRCDPISEHNRLYWYRQTLGQGPEFLTYFQNEAQLEKSRLLSDRFSAERPKGSFSTLEIQRTEQGDSAMYLCASSFFHNPGGQETQYFGPGTRLLVL.

This clonotype turned up a few times. The chain links TRBV2 to TRBJ2-7, with 7 bases lining up with TRBD2. Trimming removed 7 bases from V and 13 bases from J; junction bases left unmatched: 13. The CDR3 is 12 amino acids. The V gene's germline CDR1 is SNHLY and CDR2 FYNNEI. CDR3 sequence: CASTIRDYSIYF. CDR3 nucleotides: TGTGCCAGCACCATCCGGGACTACTCGATTTACTTC.

This clonotype was seen a few times. This chain links TRBV19 with TRBJ2-6, with 10 bases that match TRBD1. Germline CDR1 reads LNHDA; CDR2 reads SQIVND (reference sequence). The CDR3 has 16 residues. V gave up 9 bases and J gave up 1 base; unmatched junction bases: 6. CDR3 DNA sequence: TGTGCCAGCAGGAGGGGACAGGGGTCTGGGGCCAACGTCCTGACTTTC. This encodes CASRRGQGSGANVLTF.

On this clonotype itself: This may be a read error, as it is one base from a much larger clone. V and J are TRBV7-9 and TRBJ2-7; 9 bases agree with TRBD1. This CDR3 comprises 16 residues. The germline V gene has CDR1 SEHNR and CDR2 FQNEAQ (reference sequence). For the CDR3, the DNA is TGTGCCAGCAGCTCCTTATCGGGGGACAGGGACTACGAGCAGCACTTC. It encodes CASSSLSGDRDYEQHF.

Many counts were recorded for this clonotype. The gene calls are TRBV2 and TRBJ1-2, with D perhaps matching TRBD1 (5 bases). CDR3 length: 14 amino acids. Per the germline V gene, CDR1 is SNHLY and CDR2 is FYNNEI. V dropped 6 bases and J dropped 4 bases, with 15 bases sitting between them. CDR3 loop: CASRGRIWGYGYTF. The DNA for the CDR3 is TGTGCCAGCAGGGGGCGGATATGGGGCTATGGCTACACCTTC.

Details on this clonotype: A read error may explain this, as a much larger clone is one base away. J is TRBJ1-4 and V is TRBV7-3; TRBD1 aligns across 8 bases. This CDR3 region has 15 residues. In germline, CDR1 is SGHTA, CDR2 FQGTGA. The CDR3 loop is CAGSPGQGYNEKLFF. CDR3 DNA: TGTGCCGGCAGCCCAGGACAGGGTTATAATGAAAAACTGTTTTTT.

For this clonotype: Because it lacks the conserved phenylalanine or tryptophan at the end, this CDR3 is likely a read error. The chain recombines TRBV5-8 with TRBJ2-5, with 10 nucleotides matching TRBD2. The CDR3 has 16 amino acids. The V gene's germline CDR1 is SGHTS and CDR2 YDEGEE. The V and J ends lost 4 bases and 3 bases, in that order; junction bases with no gene match: 9. CDR3: CASSTGLAERKETQYL. The CDR3 DNA reads TGTGCCAGCAGCACTGGACTAGCGGAGCGTAAAGAGACCCAGTACCTC.

This clonotype came up many times. The chain is built from TRBV20-1 and TRBJ2-5, with D possibly matching TRBD1 (5 bases). Between the trimmed V and J ends, which lost 5 bases and 5 bases, there was a span of 15 bases. Germline CDR1 reads DFQATT; CDR2 reads SNEGSKA (reference sequence). CDR3 size: 13 residues. The CDR3 bases are TGCAGTGCTTCCTGGGCTAGGGGTGAGACCCAGTACTTC. Translation: CSASWARGETQYF.

This clonotype was seen repeatedly, ten times or more. The gene calls are TRBV20-1 and TRBJ2-7; 9 bases fit TRBD2. Germline V gene lookup returns CDR1 DFQATT and CDR2 SNEGSKA (reference sequence). The ends lost 0 bases at V and 7 bases at J; junction bases unmatched: 7. The CDR3 length is 14 residues. CDR3 sequence (DNA): TGCAGTGCTAGAGATTACCTAGCGGGAATGGAGCAGTACTTC. Encoded protein: CSARDYLAGMEQYF.

The chain recombines TRBV7-9 with TRBJ1-2, with D possibly TRBD1 on 6 matching bases. Germline values: CDR1 SEHNR, CDR2 FQNEAQ (reference sequence). V lost 5 bases and J lost 0, with 22 bases in between. The CDR3 has 18 residues. The CDR3 here is CASSTSGGQSTANYGYTF. DNA for the CDR3: TGTGCCAGCAGCACAAGCGGGGGGCAATCTACGGCTAACTATGGCTACACCTTC. Supplemented by reference TRBV7-9 and TRBJ1-2, the full variable domain reads DTGVSQNPRHKITKRGQNVTFRCDPISEHNRLYWYRQTLGQGPEFLTYFQNEAQLEKSRLLSDRFSAERPKGSFSTLEIQRTEQGDSAMYLCASSTSGGQSTANYGYTFGSGTRLTVV.